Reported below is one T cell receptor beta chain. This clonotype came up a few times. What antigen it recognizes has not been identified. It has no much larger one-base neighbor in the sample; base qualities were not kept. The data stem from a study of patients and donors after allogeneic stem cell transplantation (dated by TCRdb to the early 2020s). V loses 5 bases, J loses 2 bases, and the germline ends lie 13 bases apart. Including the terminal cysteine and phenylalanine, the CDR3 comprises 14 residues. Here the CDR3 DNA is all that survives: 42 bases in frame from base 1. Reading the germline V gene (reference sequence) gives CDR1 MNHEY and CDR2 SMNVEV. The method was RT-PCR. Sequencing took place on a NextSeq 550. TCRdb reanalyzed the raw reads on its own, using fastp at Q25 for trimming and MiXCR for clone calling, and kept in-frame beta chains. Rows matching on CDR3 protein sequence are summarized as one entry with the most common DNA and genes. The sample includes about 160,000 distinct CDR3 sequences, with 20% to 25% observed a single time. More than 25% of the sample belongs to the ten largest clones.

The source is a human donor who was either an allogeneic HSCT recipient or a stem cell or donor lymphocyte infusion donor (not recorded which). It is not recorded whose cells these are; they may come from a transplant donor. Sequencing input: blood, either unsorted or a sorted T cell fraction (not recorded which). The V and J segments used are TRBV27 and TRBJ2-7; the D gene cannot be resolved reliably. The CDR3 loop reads CASSGSGSTYEQYF. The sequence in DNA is TGTGCCAGCAGTGGGTCAGGATCCACCTACGAGCAGTACTTC.